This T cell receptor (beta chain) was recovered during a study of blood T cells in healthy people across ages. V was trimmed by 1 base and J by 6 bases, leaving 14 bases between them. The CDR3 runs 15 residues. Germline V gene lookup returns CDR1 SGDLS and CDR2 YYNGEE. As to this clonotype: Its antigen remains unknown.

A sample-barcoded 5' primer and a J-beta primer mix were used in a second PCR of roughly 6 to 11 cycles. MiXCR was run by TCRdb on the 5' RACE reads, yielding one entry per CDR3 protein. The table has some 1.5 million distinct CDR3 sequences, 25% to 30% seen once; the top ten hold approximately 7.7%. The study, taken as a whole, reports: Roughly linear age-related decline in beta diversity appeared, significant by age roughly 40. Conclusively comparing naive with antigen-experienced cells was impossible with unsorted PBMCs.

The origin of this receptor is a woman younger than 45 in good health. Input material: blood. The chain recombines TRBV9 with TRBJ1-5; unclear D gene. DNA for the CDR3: TGTGCCAGCAGCGTAAGGTTACAGCAAGTTCAGCCCCAGCATTTT. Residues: CASSVRLQQVQPQHF.